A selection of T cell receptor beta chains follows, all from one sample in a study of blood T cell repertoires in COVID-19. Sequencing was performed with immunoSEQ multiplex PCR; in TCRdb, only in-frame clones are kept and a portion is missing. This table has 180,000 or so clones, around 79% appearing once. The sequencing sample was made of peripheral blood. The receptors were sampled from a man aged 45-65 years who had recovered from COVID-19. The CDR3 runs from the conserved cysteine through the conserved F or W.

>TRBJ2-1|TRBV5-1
CASSLRGTSSYNEQFF
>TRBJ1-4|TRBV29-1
CSYRGSTNEKLFF
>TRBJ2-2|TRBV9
CASSVGAGLAGWTGELFF
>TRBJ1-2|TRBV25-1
CASSEGLLSYGYTF
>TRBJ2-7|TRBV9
CASSQGPDGDYEQYF
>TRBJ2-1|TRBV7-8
CASSPRRSSYNEQFF
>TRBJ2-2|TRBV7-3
CASSLNRHNTGELFF
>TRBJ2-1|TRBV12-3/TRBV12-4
CASGTSGDNEQFF
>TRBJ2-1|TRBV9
CASKGQGFLDEQFF
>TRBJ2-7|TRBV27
CASSHRKGADQNSYEQYF
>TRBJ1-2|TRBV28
CASRRTGQGTYGYTF
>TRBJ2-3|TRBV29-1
CSGHLGARDTQYF
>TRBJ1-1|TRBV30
CAWSITGPIF
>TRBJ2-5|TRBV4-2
CASSQADRVRKETQYF
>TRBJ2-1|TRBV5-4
CASSPPSGRDGNEQFF
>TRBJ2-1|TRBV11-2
CASSLDRNNEQFF
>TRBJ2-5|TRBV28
CASSTLAGVDEQQETQYF
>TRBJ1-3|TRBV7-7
CASSPLTTGYGNTIYF
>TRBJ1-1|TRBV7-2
CASSLVRVDLSEAFF
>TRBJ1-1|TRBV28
CASSLVRGWNTEAFF
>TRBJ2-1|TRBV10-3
CAISDSSGRNINEQFF
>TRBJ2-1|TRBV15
CATSGRTRALYNEQFF
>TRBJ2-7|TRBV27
CASSSQGGLDEQYF
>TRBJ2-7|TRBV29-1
CSVDTVGSGSVYEQYF
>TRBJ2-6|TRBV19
CASSSGRGSGANVLTF
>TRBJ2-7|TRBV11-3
CASSLVHEVLSSYEQYF
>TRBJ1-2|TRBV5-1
CASSPGIETRGYTF
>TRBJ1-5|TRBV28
CASSYAGRGLYQPQHF
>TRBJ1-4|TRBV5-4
CASSWTGANEKLFF
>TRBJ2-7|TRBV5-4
CASSSGLAGGSFPTAYEQYF
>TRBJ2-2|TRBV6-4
CASSVEGAKTGELFF
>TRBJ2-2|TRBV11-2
CASSEGQGAIPGELFF
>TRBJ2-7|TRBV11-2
CASSSDRDSYEQYF
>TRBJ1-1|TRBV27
CASSQDGDVYTEAFF
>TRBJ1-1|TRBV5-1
CASSGTEHKMNTEAFF
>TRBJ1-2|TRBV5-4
CASSLYRGGASNYGYTF
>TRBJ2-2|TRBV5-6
CASSPGTGNTGELFF
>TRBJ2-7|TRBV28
CASSPGDYEQYF
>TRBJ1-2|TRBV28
CASNLGGSGYTF
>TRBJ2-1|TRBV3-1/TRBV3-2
CASRDTQGQQFF
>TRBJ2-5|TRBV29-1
CSVNAGGWETQYF
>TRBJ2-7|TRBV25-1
CASSETRGSDEQYF
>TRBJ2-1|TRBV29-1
CSVQPVMGPYNEQFF
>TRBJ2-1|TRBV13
CASSSGTSVAEQFF
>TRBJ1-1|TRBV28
CASRYSQGGTEAFF
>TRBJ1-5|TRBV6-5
CASSYSKTGGQPQHF
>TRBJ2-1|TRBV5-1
CASSLDGLARDNEQFF
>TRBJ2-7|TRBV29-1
CSVFTGIYEQYF
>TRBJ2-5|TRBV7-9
CASSLGRGSGRGETQYF
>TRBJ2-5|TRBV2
CASSEAWDISETQYF